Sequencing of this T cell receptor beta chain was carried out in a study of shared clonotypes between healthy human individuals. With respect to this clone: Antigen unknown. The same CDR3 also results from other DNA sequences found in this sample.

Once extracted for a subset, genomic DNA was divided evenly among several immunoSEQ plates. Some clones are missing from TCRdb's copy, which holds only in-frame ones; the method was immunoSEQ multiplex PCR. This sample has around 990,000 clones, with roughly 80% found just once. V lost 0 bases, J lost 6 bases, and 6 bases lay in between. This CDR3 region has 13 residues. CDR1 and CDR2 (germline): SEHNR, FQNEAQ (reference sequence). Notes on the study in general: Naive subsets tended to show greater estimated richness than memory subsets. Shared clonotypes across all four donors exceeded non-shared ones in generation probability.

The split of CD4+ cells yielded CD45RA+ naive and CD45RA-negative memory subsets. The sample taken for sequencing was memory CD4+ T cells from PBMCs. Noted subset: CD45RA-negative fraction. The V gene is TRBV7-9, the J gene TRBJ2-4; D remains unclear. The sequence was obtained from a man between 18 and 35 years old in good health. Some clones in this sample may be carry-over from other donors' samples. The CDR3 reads CASSLAGGNIQYF. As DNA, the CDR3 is TGTGCCAGCAGCTTAGCGGGCGGAAACATTCAGTACTTC.